Listed below are T cell receptor beta chains from one sample, sequenced in a study of cytomegalovirus exposure and HLA in healthy donors. Here immunoSEQ multiplex PCR was the method, and the copy in TCRdb shows in-frame clones only, minus some. The data show roughly 76,000 clones, 94% seen once. The specimen was PBMCs. These receptors were taken from a man between 18 and 29 years old in good health and CMV-seropositive. CDR3s include the opening cysteine and the closing phenylalanine or tryptophan. A D gene is named only where the DNA matches it firmly. Size is stated for part of the rows, as once, few or many counts, or as a class when the clone is expanded.

>NA|NA|TRBJ1-2|TRBV7-9
CASSLEASVNGYTF
TGTGCCAGCAGCTTAGAAGCGTCGGTGAATGGCTACACCTTC
>TRBD1|NA|TRBJ2-5|TRBV6-1
CATGTGSLETQYF
TGTGCCACCGGGACAGGGTCATTAGAGACCCAGTACTTC
>TRBD1|NA|TRBJ1-1|TRBV6-1
CASSAWDRENTEAFF
TGTGCCAGCAGTGCCTGGGACAGAGAGAACACTGAAGCTTTCTTT
>NA|NA|TRBJ1-1|TRBV6-5
CASSYPGNTEAFF
TGTGCCAGCAGTTACCCCGGGAACACTGAAGCTTTCTTT
>TRBD1|NA|TRBJ2-4|TRBV13
CASRQGKNIQYF
TGTGCCAGCCGACAGGGTAAAAACATTCAGTACTTC
>NA|NA|TRBJ1-5|TRBV25-1
CASSTALSNQPQHF
TGTGCCAGCAGTACAGCTCTTAGCAATCAGCCCCAGCATTTT
>TRBD1|NA|TRBJ2-1|TRBV5-1
CASRVGQNNEQFF
TGCGCCAGCAGGGTGGGACAGAACAATGAGCAGTTCTTC
>TRBD2|NA|TRBJ2-7|TRBV5-1
CASGRIAGSSYEQYF
TGCGCCAGCGGTCGCATAGCGGGAAGCAGCTACGAGCAGTACTTC
>NA|few|TRBJ1-1|TRBV18
CASSPRTDFNTEAFF
TGTGCCAGCTCACCCCGGACGGACTTTAACACTGAAGCTTTCTTT
>TRBD2|NA|TRBJ2-1|TRBV18
CASSPPTSGRPWELGEQFF
TGTGCCAGCTCACCCCCCACTAGCGGGAGGCCCTGGGAACTCGGTGAGCAGTTCTTC
>NA|NA|TRBJ2-7|TRBV28
CASSPLGNLYEQYF
TGTGCCAGCAGTCCTCTCGGGAATCTCTACGAGCAGTACTTC
>NA|few|TRBJ1-5|TRBV28
CASNRHTSNQPQHF
TGTGCCAGCAACAGGCATACTAGCAATCAGCCCCAGCATTTT
>NA|NA|TRBJ2-3|TRBV4-2
CASSLLLLVKVTDTQYF
TGTGCCAGCAGCCTCCTACTGCTAGTAAAAGTCACAGATACGCAGTATTTT
>TRBD2|NA|TRBJ2-1|TRBV7-8
CASSLAGGWSEQFF
TGTGCCAGCAGCTTAGCGGGAGGGTGGAGTGAGCAGTTCTTC
>NA|once|TRBJ1-5|TRBV6-5
CASMRNSNQPQHF
TGTGCCAGCATGAGAAATAGCAATCAGCCCCAGCATTTT
>NA|NA|TRBJ1-3|TRBV7-2
CASDGGGLPSGNTIYF
TGTGCCAGCGACGGGGGGGGCTTACCCTCTGGAAACACCATATATTTT
>TRBD1|NA|TRBJ2-1|TRBV28
CASRQGNNEQFF
TGTGCCAGCAGACAGGGGAACAATGAGCAGTTCTTC
>TRBD1|few|TRBJ2-2|TRBV7-9
CASSPRQGSTGELFF
TGTGCCAGCAGCCCCAGACAGGGGTCCACCGGGGAGCTGTTTTTT
>NA|NA|TRBJ2-1|TRBV12-5
CASGFSGPYNEQFF
TGTGCTAGTGGTTTTTCGGGTCCCTACAATGAGCAGTTCTTC
>TRBD1|NA|TRBJ2-1|TRBV19
CASSITTGGTRDEQFF
TGTGCCAGTAGTATAACGACAGGGGGTACACGGGATGAGCAGTTCTTC
>TRBD1|NA|TRBJ1-2|TRBV11-2
CASSSTGQAGGYTF
TGTGCCAGCAGCTCTACCGGACAGGCGGGGGGCTACACCTTC
>NA|NA|TRBJ1-2|TRBV4-1
CASSQGGSDGYTF
TGCGCCAGCAGCCAAGGAGGATCTGATGGCTACACCTTC
>NA|NA|TRBJ2-5|TRBV7-9
CASSFYPEETQYF
TGTGCCAGCAGCTTTTATCCAGAAGAGACCCAGTACTTC
>TRBD1|NA|TRBJ2-7|TRBV5-6
CASSSEDRYYEQYF
TGTGCCAGCAGCTCCGAGGACAGGTATTACGAGCAGTACTTC